A selection of T cell receptor beta chains follows, all from one sample in a study of OX40 agonist ivuxolimab in advanced cancers. This table comes from immunoSEQ multiplex PCR, and its TCRdb copy is limited to in-frame clones, with some not included. In the table there are 30,000 to 45,000 clones, 65% to 80% of which are singletons. The sample in question was CD4+ or CD8+ T cells sorted from blood, obtained in a trial of the OX40 agonist ivuxolimab. The source is an adult with an advanced solid tumor such as melanoma, head and neck, liver or kidney cancer. CDR3s include the opening cysteine and the closing phenylalanine or tryptophan. D genes are given only for firm matches. The size entry is marked missing in some rows and otherwise reads once, few, many or a size class.

13	NA	TRBV2	TRBJ2-7	TRBD1	CASSIGTGIEQYF	TGTGCCAGCAGTATCGGGACAGGAATTGAGCAGTACTTC
13	NA	TRBV29-1	TRBJ2-5	NA	CSAMGGGGETQYF	TGCAGCGCAATGGGTGGAGGGGGAGAGACCCAGTACTTC
15	few	TRBV5-1	TRBJ1-1	NA	CASSSGPPMNTEAFF	TGCGCCAGCAGCTCCGGGCCCCCGATGAACACTGAAGCTTTCTTT
15	NA	TRBV18	TRBJ2-3	TRBD2	CASSPGGDPTDTQYF	TGTGCCAGCTCACCGGGGGGGGACCCCACAGATACGCAGTATTTT
13	NA	TRBV2	TRBJ2-1	NA	CASSDVRDNEQFF	TGTGCCAGCAGTGACGTCCGGGATAATGAGCAGTTCTTC
15	NA	TRBV7-3	TRBJ2-2	NA	CASSFGGVDTGELFF	TGTGCCAGCAGCTTCGGCGGGGTTGACACCGGGGAGCTGTTTTTT
13	NA	TRBV11-1	TRBJ2-3	TRBD1	CASSRDRGESQYF	TGTGCCAGCAGTCGGGACAGGGGAGAATCGCAGTATTTT
15	NA	TRBV28	TRBJ1-5	TRBD1	CASSSEEGARQPQHF	TGTGCCAGCAGTTCAGAAGAGGGGGCTAGGCAGCCCCAGCATTTT
16	NA	TRBV5-4	TRBJ2-2	NA	CASRPRDPTNTGELFF	TGTGCCAGCAGACCCAGGGACCCCACGAACACCGGGGAGCTGTTTTTT
12	NA	TRBV5-4	TRBJ2-7	NA	CASRGYSYEQYF	TGTGCCAGCAGGGGTTATTCCTACGAGCAGTACTTC
15	NA	TRBV11-1	TRBJ2-7	NA	CASSPVQGSSYEQYF	TGTGCCAGCAGCCCCGTCCAGGGGTCCTCCTACGAGCAGTACTTC
14	NA	TRBV27	TRBJ1-1	NA	CASSLQGTSTEAFF	TGTGCCAGCAGTTTACAGGGGACGAGCACTGAAGCTTTCTTT
13	NA	TRBV5-6	TRBJ1-5	NA	CASSSAGLEPQHF	TGTGCCAGCAGCTCGGCAGGGCTTGAACCCCAGCATTTT